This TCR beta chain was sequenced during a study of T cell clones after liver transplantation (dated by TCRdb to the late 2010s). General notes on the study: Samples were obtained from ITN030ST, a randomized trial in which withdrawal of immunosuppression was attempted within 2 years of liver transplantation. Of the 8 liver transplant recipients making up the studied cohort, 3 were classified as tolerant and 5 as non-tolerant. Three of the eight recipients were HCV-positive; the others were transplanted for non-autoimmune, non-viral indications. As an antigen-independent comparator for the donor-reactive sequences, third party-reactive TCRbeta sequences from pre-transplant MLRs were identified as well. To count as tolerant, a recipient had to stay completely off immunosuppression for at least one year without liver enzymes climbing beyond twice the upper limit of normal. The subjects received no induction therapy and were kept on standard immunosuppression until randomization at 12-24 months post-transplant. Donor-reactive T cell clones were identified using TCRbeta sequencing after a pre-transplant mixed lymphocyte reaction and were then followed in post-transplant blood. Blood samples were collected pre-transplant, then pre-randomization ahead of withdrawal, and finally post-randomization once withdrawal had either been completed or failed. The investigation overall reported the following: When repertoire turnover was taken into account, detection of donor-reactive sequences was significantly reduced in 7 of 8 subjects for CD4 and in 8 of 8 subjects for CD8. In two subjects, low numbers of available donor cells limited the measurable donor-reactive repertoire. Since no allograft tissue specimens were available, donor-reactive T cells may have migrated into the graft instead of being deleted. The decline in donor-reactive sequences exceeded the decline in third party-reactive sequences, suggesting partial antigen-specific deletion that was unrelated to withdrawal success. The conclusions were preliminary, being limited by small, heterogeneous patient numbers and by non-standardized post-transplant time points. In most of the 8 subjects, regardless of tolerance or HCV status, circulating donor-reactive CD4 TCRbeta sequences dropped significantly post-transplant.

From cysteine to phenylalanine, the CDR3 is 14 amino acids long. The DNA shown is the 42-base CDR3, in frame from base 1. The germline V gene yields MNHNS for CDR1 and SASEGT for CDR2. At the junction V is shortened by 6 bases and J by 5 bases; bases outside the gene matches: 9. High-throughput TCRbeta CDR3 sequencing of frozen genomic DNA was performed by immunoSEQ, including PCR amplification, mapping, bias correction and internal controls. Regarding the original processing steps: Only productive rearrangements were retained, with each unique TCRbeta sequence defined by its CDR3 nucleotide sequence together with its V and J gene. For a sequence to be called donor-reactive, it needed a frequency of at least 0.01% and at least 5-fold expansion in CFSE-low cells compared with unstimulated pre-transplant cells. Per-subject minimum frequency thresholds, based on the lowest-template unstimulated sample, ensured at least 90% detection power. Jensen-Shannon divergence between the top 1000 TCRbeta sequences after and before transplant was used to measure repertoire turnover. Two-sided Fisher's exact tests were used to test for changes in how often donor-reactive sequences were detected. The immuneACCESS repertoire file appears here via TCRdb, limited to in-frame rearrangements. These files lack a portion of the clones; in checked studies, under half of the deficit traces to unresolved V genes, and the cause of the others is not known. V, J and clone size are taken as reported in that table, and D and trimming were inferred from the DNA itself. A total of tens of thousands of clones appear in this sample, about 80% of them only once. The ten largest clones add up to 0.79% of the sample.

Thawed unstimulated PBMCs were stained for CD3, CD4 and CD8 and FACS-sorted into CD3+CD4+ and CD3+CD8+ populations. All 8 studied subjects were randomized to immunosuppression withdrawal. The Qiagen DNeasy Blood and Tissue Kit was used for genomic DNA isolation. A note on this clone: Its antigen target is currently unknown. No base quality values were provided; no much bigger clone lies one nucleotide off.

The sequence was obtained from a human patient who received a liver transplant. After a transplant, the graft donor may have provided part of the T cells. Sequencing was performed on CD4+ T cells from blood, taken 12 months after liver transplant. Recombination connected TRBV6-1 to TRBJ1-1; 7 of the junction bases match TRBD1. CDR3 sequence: CASRLTGVVTEAFF. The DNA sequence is TGTGCCAGCAGACTAACAGGGGTAGTAACTGAAGCTTTCTTT.